The rows below give T cell receptor beta chains drawn from one sample of a study of T cell repertoires in cytomegalovirus infection. MiXCR, run by TCRdb on the reads, gives a single entry per CDR3 protein. Among about 260,000 distinct CDR3 sequences listed, about an eighth were seen once. The sample comprised PBMCs. Receptors originate from a human donor in good health (CMV status not recorded). Some clones in this sample may be carry-over from other donors' samples. Each CDR3 is given with its conserved first and last residue. D genes are given only for firm matches. Clone size is not always given. Where it is, it says once, few, many or a class for expanded clones.

j_gene | abundance | d_gene | v_gene | CDR3nt | CDR3aa
TRBJ2-1 | - | - | TRBV7-6 | TGTGCCAGCAGTCCGGGTCCCCTAGAGCAGTTCTTC | CASSPGPLEQFF
TRBJ2-1 | few | - | TRBV20-1 | TGCAGTGCTCCGGACGGATACAATGAGCAGTTCTTC | CSAPDGYNEQFF
TRBJ1-5 | - | - | TRBV7-3 | TGTGCCAGCAGCTTAAGCGCCCCGCCAGGCAATCAGCCCCAGCATTTT | CASSLSAPPGNQPQHF
TRBJ2-1 | few | TRBD2 | TRBV11-2 | TGTGCCAGCAGCTTGCGGGGGGGCGAGTACAATGAGCAGTTCTTC | CASSLRGGEYNEQFF
TRBJ2-7 | few | - | TRBV7-2 | TGTGCCAGCAGCTTGTGGGGTCAATGGGAGCAGTACTTC | CASSLWGQWEQYF
TRBJ2-3 | - | - | TRBV15 | TGTGCCACCAGCAGGGGACGGACCACAGATACGCAGTATTTT | CATSRGRTTDTQYF
TRBJ2-1 | - | - | TRBV7-2 | TGTGCCAGCAGCTTAGGACCGATCAACTACAATGAGCAGTTCTTC | CASSLGPINYNEQFF
TRBJ2-7 | - | - | TRBV25-1 | TGTGCCAGCAGCGGGAGCCTAGCCTACGAGCAGTACTTC | CASSGSLAYEQYF
TRBJ2-1 | few | - | TRBV29-1 | TGCAGCGTGGGGTTGAGCTCCTACAATGAGCAGTTCTTC | CSVGLSSYNEQFF
TRBJ2-2 | - | - | TRBV11-2 | TGTGCCAGCAGCTTACAGGGGACCACCGGGGAGCTGTTTTTT | CASSLQGTTGELFF
TRBJ1-1 | many | - | TRBV12-3/TRBV12-4 | TGTGCCAGCAGTTTAAGGCAGGGGGAAGCTTTCTTT | CASSLRQGEAFF
TRBJ1-2 | few | - | TRBV5-6 | TGTGCCAGCAGCGTCCAGGAAATTGGCTACACCTTC | CASSVQEIGYTF
TRBJ1-5 | - | TRBD1 | TRBV7-9 | TGTGCCAGCAGCTTGGGGGGGAGGGGGCTAATTGGCAATCAGCCCCAGCATTTT | CASSLGGRGLIGNQPQHF
TRBJ1-1 | many | TRBD1 | TRBV6-5 | TGTGCCAGCAAGGGACAGGGATTAGTTGGGACTGAAGCTTTCTTT | CASKGQGLVGTEAFF
TRBJ1-5 | few | - | TRBV23-1 | TGCGCCAGCAGTCAATCGAGGTTCCGTAGGGTGAATCAGCCCCAGCATTTT | CASSQSRFRRVNQPQHF
TRBJ1-5 | few | - | TRBV6-2/TRBV6-3 | TGTGCCAGCAGCTCAAGTCAGCCCCAGCATTTT | CASSSSQPQHF
TRBJ2-5 | few | - | TRBV15 | TGTGCCACCAGCAGAGATACCGGGAGTTCAGAGACCCAGTACTTC | CATSRDTGSSETQYF
TRBJ2-7 | - | - | TRBV5-5 | TGTGCCAGCGGACTACAGGTTGCCTACGAGCAGTACTTC | CASGLQVAYEQYF
TRBJ1-1 | - | - | TRBV2 | TGTGCCAGCAGTGAAGCTGGTGCCAGGATGAACATTGAAGCTTTCTTT | CASSEAGARMNIEAFF
TRBJ2-1 | - | - | TRBV11-2 | TGTGCCAGCAGCCCGATTAGCGGAAGCTCCTACAATGAGCAGTTCTTC | CASSPISGSSYNEQFF
TRBJ1-1 | few | TRBD1 | TRBV19 | TGTGCCACCGCGGACAGGATTAACACTGAAGCTTTCTTT | CATADRINTEAFF
TRBJ2-3 | few | TRBD2 | TRBV7-2 | TGTGCCAGCAGCTTTCAAGCGGGAAGTAGCACAGATACGCAGTATTTT | CASSFQAGSSTDTQYF
TRBJ1-1 | once | - | TRBV7-3 | TGTGCCAGCAGTCGATGGGTAGGGAAGGGCACTGAAGCTTTCTTT | CASSRWVGKGTEAFF
TRBJ2-1 | many | - | TRBV6-1 | TGTGCCAGCAGTCGAAGCGGGTCCTACAATGAGCAGTTCTTC | CASSRSGSYNEQFF
TRBJ1-5 | many | - | TRBV7-2 | TGTGCCAGCAGCTTAATGCCAGTTACAATTCGTCAGCCCCAGCATTTT | CASSLMPVTIRQPQHF
TRBJ2-3 | many | TRBD1 | TRBV6-1 | TGTGCCAGCACCACGGGACAGGGGACAGATACGCAGTATTTT | CASTTGQGTDTQYF
TRBJ1-6 | many | TRBD1 | TRBV12-3/TRBV12-4 | TGTGCCAGCAGTATCGGGACAGAAAATTCACCCCTCCACTTT | CASSIGTENSPLHF
TRBJ1-4 | few | TRBD1 | TRBV20-1 | TGCAGTGCTAGTGTTGTGGCAGGGGGGGAAAAACTGTTTTTT | CSASVVAGGEKLFF
TRBJ2-7 | many | TRBD2 | TRBV7-9 | TGTGCCAGCAGCTTAGAGGGCGGGAGTGTCAACGAGCAGTACTTC | CASSLEGGSVNEQYF
TRBJ1-1 | many | TRBD1 | TRBV11-2 | TGTGCCAGCAGCTTAGATCACCCAGGGACAGGAGCTTTCTTT | CASSLDHPGTGAFF
TRBJ1-2 | many | - | TRBV4-1 | TGCGCCAGCAGCCAAGATTCAGGCAGGGATAGCTATGGCTACACCTTC | CASSQDSGRDSYGYTF
TRBJ2-1 | - | - | TRBV5-1 | TGCGCCAGCAGCTTGATATGGAGGGGAGATGAGCAGTTCTTC | CASSLIWRGDEQFF
TRBJ1-4 | - | - | TRBV7-2 | TGTGCCAGCAGCGCAGGGACAAACCAAAAACTGTTTTTT | CASSAGTNQKLFF
TRBJ1-3 | few | - | TRBV20-1 | TGCAGTGCCACCCGGGCACAGGGAAACACCATATATTTT | CSATRAQGNTIYF
TRBJ2-7 | - | - | TRBV7-9 | TGTGCCAGCAGCTTCGGGACATATTCCTACGAGCAGTACTTC | CASSFGTYSYEQYF
TRBJ2-7 | once | - | TRBV5-1 | TGCGCCAGCAGCCAGGGACTCTCCTCCTACGAGCAGTACTTC | CASSQGLSSYEQYF
TRBJ2-2 | few | TRBD2 | TRBV7-9 | TGTGCCAGCAGCGTTGGAGCGGGGTCGACGGAGCTGTTTTTT | CASSVGAGSTELFF